This T cell receptor beta chain was identified in a study of blood T cell repertoires in COVID-19. Sequenced by immunoSEQ multiplex PCR; TCRdb stores in-frame clones only, minus some. The sample has about 70,000 clones, roughly 80% seen once; the top ten hold about 0.8%. CDR1 and CDR2 (germline): MNHEY, SVGAGI. V was clipped by 6 bases and J by 3 bases, with 5 bases between them. CDR3 length: 11 amino acids. This clonotype originated in a woman aged 70-85 years with acute or convalescent COVID-19. The sequenced sample consisted of peripheral blood. This chain connects TRBV6-5 to TRBJ1-1, with D perhaps TRBD1 (5 bases). CDR3: CASSRDTEAFF. In DNA form, the CDR3 reads TGTGCCAGCAGCAGGGACACTGAAGCTTTCTTT.